These 15 T cell receptor beta chains came from one sample sequenced in a study of technical replicates of blood from a handful of donors. TCRdb's table, derived via immunoSEQ multiplex PCR, lists solely in-frame clones and lacks some. The data contain 95,000 to 100,000 clones, roughly 95% of them singletons. Source material: T cells isolated from PBMCs. These receptor sequences come from a human donor in good health.

The rearrangement joins TRBV2 to TRBJ1-6; D call uncertain. The CDR3 has 13 amino acids. CDR1 is SNHLY and CDR2 is FYNNEI in the germline V gene. With 8 bases removed from V and 5 bases from J, the gap between germline ends came to 10 bases. As DNA, the CDR3 is TGTGCCAGCCATGTCTCGGATAATTCACCCCTCCACTTT. Protein: CASHVSDNSPLHF.

The J gene is TRBJ1-2, the V gene TRBV18, with D uncertain. The germline V gene has CDR1 KGHSH and CDR2 LQKENI. The V gene lost 6 bases and the J gene lost 8 bases, with 10 bases spanning the gap. This CDR3 region has 11 residues. In nucleotides, the CDR3 is TGTGCCAGCTCCGGGAGGGTCGGCTACACCTTC. Amino acids: CASSGRVGYTF.

This clone was recorded once. The V call is TRBV11-3, the J call TRBJ1-1, with 7 bases aligning to TRBD1. Germline trimming cut 5 bases from V and 7 bases from J; bases unmatched to any gene: 1. Looked up from germline, CDR1 is SGHNT and CDR2 is YENEEA. This CDR3 has 11 residues. The CDR3 nucleotides read TGTGCCAGCAGCCGACAGGGTGAAGCTTTCTTT. Protein product: CASSRQGEAFF.

CDR3 nucleotide sequence: TGTGCCAGTAGTCCCCTTTACGGGGAGCTGTTTTTT. Its protein is CASSPLYGELFF. The J gene is TRBJ2-2, the V gene TRBV19, with unresolved D. The V end lost 5 bases, the J end lost 7 bases, and 8 bases lay between the germline ends. The length of the CDR3 is 12 residues. The germline V gene has CDR1 LNHDA and CDR2 SQIVND (reference sequence).

The genes are TRBV4-2 and TRBJ2-7; 7 bases fit TRBD2. V was pared by 1 base and J by 2 bases, with 2 bases of the junction left unmatched. The CDR3 runs to 14 residues. The germline V gene has CDR1 LGHNA and CDR2 YNFKEQ. The CDR3 loop is CASSQGDYPYEQYF. The CDR3 region has the DNA TGTGCCAGCAGCCAAGGGGACTACCCCTACGAGCAGTACTTC.

This clone was detected only a few times. The CDR3 is CASSIMHATNYGYTF. The CDR3 region has the DNA TGTGCCAGTAGTATCATGCACGCTACTAACTATGGCTACACCTTC. This sequence joins TRBV19 and TRBJ1-2, with D unresolved. The CDR3 runs to 15 residues. The V gene lost 3 bases and the J gene lost 0 bases, with 11 bases spanning the gap. Germline V CDR1 and CDR2: LNHDA, SQIVND (reference sequence).

This clone turned up a few times. The chain uses TRBV10-2 and TRBJ2-3, with D perhaps TRBD2 (6 bases). The CDR3 loop spans 14 amino acids. The germline CDR1 and CDR2 sequences are WSHSY and SAAADI. The V end was cut by 5 bases, the J end by 0 bases, with 9 bases between. CDR3: CASSFGTSTDTQYF. The CDR3 nucleotides are TGCGCCAGCAGTTTCGGGACTAGCACAGATACGCAGTATTTT.

The V and J genes are TRBV27 and TRBJ2-1, with D possibly matching TRBD2 (6 bases). The CDR3 has 11 amino acids. The ends were cut back, 10 bases at V and 13 bases at J, with 17 bases in the middle. Germline V lookup: CDR1 MNHEY, CDR2 SMNVEV (reference sequence). This chain's CDR3 is CATTSRLGQFF. DNA for the CDR3: TGTGCCACCACGTCAAGACTAGGACAGTTCTTC.

This sequence joins TRBV5-4 and TRBJ1-2; possible D gene TRBD1, 5 bases. The germline CDR1 and CDR2 sequences are SGHNT and YYREEE (reference sequence). Trimming cost V 6 bases and J 3 bases, with 12 bases left between them. This CDR3 contains 13 residues. The CDR3 bases are TGTGCCAGCACCGTTGGGGGGGACTATGGCTACACCTTC. It specifies CASTVGGDYGYTF.

The genes are TRBV6-1 and TRBJ2-7; perhaps TRBD2 as D (5 bases). This CDR3 comprises 14 residues. CDR1 and CDR2 from the germline V gene are MNHNS and SASEGT. V was pared by 6 bases and J by 3 bases, with 15 bases between. CDR3 protein: CASRVDYSGYEQYF. Written as DNA, the CDR3 is TGTGCCAGCAGGGTAGACTATTCCGGCTACGAGCAGTACTTC.

The rearrangement links TRBV29-1 to TRBJ2-6; maybe TRBD2 (6 bases). Germline lookup yields CDR1 SQVTM and CDR2 ANQGSEA. Trimming left V 4 bases short and J 1 base short, with 14 bases between. The CDR3 totals 16 residues. The DNA for the CDR3 is TGCAGCGTTGCGGGACTCGTTATATCTGGGGCCAACGTCCTGACTTTC. Encoded protein: CSVAGLVISGANVLTF.

The chain combines TRBV2 with TRBJ1-2, with D maybe TRBD1 (6 bases). Trimming left V 4 bases short and J 4 bases short, with 7 bases between. The germline CDR1 and CDR2 sequences are SNHLY and FYNNEI. The CDR3 runs to 12 residues. The CDR3 loop is CASSGTVYGYTF. In DNA form, the CDR3 reads TGTGCCAGCAGTGGGACAGTCTATGGCTACACCTTC. Based on the CDR3 plus reference TRBV2 and TRBJ1-2, the full variable domain is EPEVTQTPSHQVTQMGQEVILRCVPISNHLYFYWYRQILGQKVEFLVSFYNNEISEKSEIFDDQFSVERPDGSNFTLKIRSTKLEDSAMYFCASSGTVYGYTFGSGTRLTVV.

This chain uses TRBV4-1 with TRBJ1-1; 7 nucleotides align to TRBD1. Germline lookup yields CDR1 MGHRA and CDR2 YSYEKL. The CDR3 has 18 amino acids. Trimming cost V 0 bases and J 3 bases; bases outside gene matches: 13. The CDR3 region is CASSQDLYGRQGDTEAFF. DNA of the CDR3: TGCGCCAGCAGCCAAGATCTTTACGGGAGACAGGGAGACACTGAAGCTTTCTTT.

This chain links TRBV18 with TRBJ2-7; D not resolved. V was cut by 0 bases and J by 0 bases, with 6 bases left in between. Germline V gene sequence: CDR1 KGHSH, CDR2 LQKENI. The CDR3 totals 14 residues. The CDR3 region is CASSPPGSSYEQYF. The DNA for the CDR3 is TGTGCCAGCTCACCACCGGGCAGCTCCTACGAGCAGTACTTC.

The chain couples TRBV27 to TRBJ1-2, with 9 bases fitting TRBD1. Germline CDR1 reads MNHEY; CDR2 reads SMNVEV (reference sequence). The CDR3 spans 18 residues. Trimming removed 3 bases from V and 0 bases from J; junction bases left unmatched: 11. In DNA form, the CDR3 reads TGTGCCAGCAGTTTCCTCCCGGGACAGGGTTTGACTAACTATGGCTACACCTTC. Residues: CASSFLPGQGLTNYGYTF.